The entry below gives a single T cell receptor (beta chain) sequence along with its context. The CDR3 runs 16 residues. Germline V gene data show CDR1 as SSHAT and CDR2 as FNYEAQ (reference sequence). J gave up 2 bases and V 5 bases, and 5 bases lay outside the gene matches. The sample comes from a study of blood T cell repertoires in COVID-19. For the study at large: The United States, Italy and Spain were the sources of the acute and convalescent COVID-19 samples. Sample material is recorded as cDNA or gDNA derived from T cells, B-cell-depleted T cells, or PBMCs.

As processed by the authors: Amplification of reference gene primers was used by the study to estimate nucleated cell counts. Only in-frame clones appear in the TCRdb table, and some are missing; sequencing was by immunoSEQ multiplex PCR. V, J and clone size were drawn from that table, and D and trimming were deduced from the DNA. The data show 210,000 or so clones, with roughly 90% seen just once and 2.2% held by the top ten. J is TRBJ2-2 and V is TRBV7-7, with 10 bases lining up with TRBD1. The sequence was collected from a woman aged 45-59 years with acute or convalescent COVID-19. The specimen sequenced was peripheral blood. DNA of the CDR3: TGTGCCAGCAGCGCCGGGGACAGGGGAAACACCGGGGAGCTGTTTTTT. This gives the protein CASSAGDRGNTGELFF.